This T cell receptor beta chain was identified in a study of blood T cell repertoires in COVID-19. The wider study: Whether acute or convalescent, the COVID-19 samples came from the United States, Italy and Spain. From T cells, B-cell-depleted T cells, or PBMCs came the material, which was cDNA or gDNA.

Original handling: Quantification of nucleated cells was approximated via reference gene primer amplification. Generated by immunoSEQ multiplex PCR, the TCRdb table keeps only in-frame clones and is missing some. V, J and clone size derive from that table, while D and trimming were established from the DNA sequence. The sample has approximately 190,000 clones, 84% seen once. Germline lookup yields CDR1 SGHRS and CDR2 YFSETQ. V trimming: 2 bases; J trimming: 4 bases; junction bases outside the gene matches: 17. The CDR3 length is 18 residues. Sequenced input: peripheral blood. This receptor was taken from a human donor in a cohort sampled during active COVID-19. This sequence joins TRBV5-1 and TRBJ2-5; 7 nucleotides align to TRBD1. The CDR3 loop reads CASSLPLEGALGRETQYF. CDR3 bases: TGCGCCAGCAGCTTACCCCTAGAGGGGGCTCTGGGGAGAGAGACCCAGTACTTC. The whole variable domain, filled in from reference TRBV5-1 and TRBJ2-5, reads KAGVTQTPRYLIKTRGQQVTLSCSPISGHRSVSWYQQTPGQGLQFLFEYFSETQRNKGNFPGRFSGRQFSNSRSEMNVSTLELGDSALYLCASSLPLEGALGRETQYFGPGTRLLVL.